This T cell receptor (beta chain) was recorded in a study of graft-versus-host responses after intestinal transplantation. For the study at large: Each recipient received a multivisceral, liver-intestinal, or isolated intestinal graft. Every transplant recipient was induced with anti-thymocyte globulin, then maintained on tacrolimus and steroids for two to three years. Regarding the study as a whole: GvH clones turned up in recipient marrow; some had shown up first in ileum or blood.

The data were produced by immunoSEQ multiplex PCR, yet TCRdb's version contains in-frame clones alone and is incomplete. Here the sample spans approximately 14,000 clones, around 70% being singletons. Concerning this clone itself: Its antigen is not known.

Graft samples were processed, releasing intraepithelial and lamina propria lymphocytes. V dropped 2 bases and J dropped 2 bases, with 13 bases sitting between them. CDR3 length: 15 residues. CDR1 is SGHTA and CDR2 is FQGTGA in the germline V gene. This chain connects TRBV7-3 to TRBJ2-7; the D gene could be TRBD1 or TRBD2 (7 bases each). The material was ileum tissue, obtained around 770 days after intestinal transplantation. This clonotype was sampled from a human patient who received an intestinal transplant, so some T cells may come from the graft donor. CDR3 DNA sequence: TGTGCCAGCAGCTTATCTCAGGGGGGGACCTACGAGCAGTACTTC. It specifies CASSLSQGGTYEQYF.